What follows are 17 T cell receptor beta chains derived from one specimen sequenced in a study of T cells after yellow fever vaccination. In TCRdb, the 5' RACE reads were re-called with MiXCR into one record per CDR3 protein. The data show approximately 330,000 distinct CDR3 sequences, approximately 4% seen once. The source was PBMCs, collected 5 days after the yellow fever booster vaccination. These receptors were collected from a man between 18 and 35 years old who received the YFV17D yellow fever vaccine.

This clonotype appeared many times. The CDR3 nucleotides are TGCGCCAGCAGCCCCGGACTCTCCTGGGGGTTCGATACGCAGTATTTT. It translates to CASSPGLSWGFDTQYF. The J gene is TRBJ2-3, the V gene TRBV5-1; D possibly matches TRBD1 or TRBD2 (5 bases each). This CDR3 is built from 16 residues. V lost 4 bases and J lost 6, with 21 bases in between. Germline V gene sequence: CDR1 SGHRS, CDR2 YFSETQ.

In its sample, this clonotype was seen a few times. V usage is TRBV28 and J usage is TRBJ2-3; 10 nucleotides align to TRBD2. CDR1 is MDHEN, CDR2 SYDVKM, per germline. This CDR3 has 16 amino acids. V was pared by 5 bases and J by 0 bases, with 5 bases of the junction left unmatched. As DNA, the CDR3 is TGTGCCAGCAGTAGTAGCGGGGGGACCAGCACAGATACGCAGTATTTT. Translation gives CASSSSGGTSTDTQYF. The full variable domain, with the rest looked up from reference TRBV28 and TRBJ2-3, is DVKVTQSSRYLVKRTGEKVFLECVQDMDHENMFWYRQDPGLGLRLIYFSYDVKMKEKGDIPEGYSVSREKKERFSLILESASTNQTSMYLCASSSSGGTSTDTQYFGPGTRLTVL.

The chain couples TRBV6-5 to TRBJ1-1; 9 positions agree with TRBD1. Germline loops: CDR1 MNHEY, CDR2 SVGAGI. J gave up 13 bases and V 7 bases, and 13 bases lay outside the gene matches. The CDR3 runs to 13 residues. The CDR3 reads CASMPGQGRYDFF. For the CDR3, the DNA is TGTGCCAGCATGCCCGGACAGGGGAGGTACGATTTCTTT.

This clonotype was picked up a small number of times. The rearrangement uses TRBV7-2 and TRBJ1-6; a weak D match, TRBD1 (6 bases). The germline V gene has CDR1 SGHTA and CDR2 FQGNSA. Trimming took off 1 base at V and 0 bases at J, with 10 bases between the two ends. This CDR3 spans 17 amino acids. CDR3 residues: CASSLVKGGSYNSPLHF. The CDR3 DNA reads TGTGCCAGCAGCTTAGTGAAGGGGGGCTCCTATAATTCACCCCTCCACTTT. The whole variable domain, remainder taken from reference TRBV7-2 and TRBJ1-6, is GAGVSQSPSNKVTEKGKDVELRCDPISGHTALYWYRQSLGQGLEFLIYFQGNSAPDKSGLPSDRFSAERTGGSVSTLTIQRTQQEDSAVYLCASSLVKGGSYNSPLHFGNGTRLTVT.

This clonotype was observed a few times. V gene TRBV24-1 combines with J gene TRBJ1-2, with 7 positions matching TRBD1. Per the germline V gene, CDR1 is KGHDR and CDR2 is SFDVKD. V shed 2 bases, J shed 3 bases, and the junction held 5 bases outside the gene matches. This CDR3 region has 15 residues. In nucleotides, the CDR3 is TGTGCCACCAGTGATTCCCGACAGGGTTACTATGGCTACACCTTC. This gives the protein CATSDSRQGYYGYTF.

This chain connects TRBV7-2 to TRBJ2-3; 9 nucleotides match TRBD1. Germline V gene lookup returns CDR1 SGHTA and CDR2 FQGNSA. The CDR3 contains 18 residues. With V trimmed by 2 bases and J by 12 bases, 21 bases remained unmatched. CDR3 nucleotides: TGTGCCAGCAGCTTATCCGTAAGAGGGACAGGGTTTTTCTGCACACAGTATTTT. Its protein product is CASSLSVRGTGFFCTQYF. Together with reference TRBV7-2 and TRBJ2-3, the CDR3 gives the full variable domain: GAGVSQSPSNKVTEKGKDVELRCDPISGHTALYWYRQSLGQGLEFLIYFQGNSAPDKSGLPSDRFSAERTGGSVSTLTIQRTQQEDSAVYLCASSLSVRGTGFFCTQYFGPGTRLTVL.

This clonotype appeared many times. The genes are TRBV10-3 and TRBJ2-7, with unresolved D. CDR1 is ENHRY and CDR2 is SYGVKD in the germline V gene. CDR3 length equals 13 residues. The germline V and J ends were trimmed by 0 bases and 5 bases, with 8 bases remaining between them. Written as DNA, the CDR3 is TGTGCCATCAGTGAGTCGGGGTTCCACGAGCAGTACGTC. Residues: CAISESGFHEQYV.

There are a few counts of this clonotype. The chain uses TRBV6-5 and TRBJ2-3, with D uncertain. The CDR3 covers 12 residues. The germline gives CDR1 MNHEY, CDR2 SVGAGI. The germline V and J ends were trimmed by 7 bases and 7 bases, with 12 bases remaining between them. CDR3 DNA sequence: TGTGCCAGCAAGAGCAGATACAATACGCAGTATTTT. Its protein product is CASKSRYNTQYF.

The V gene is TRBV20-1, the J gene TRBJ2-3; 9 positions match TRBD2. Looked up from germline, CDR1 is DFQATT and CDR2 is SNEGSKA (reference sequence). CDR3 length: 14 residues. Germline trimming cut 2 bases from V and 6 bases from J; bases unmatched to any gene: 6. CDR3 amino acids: CSARKLAGPDTQYF. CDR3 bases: TGCAGTGCTAGAAAACTAGCGGGCCCCGATACGCAGTATTTT.

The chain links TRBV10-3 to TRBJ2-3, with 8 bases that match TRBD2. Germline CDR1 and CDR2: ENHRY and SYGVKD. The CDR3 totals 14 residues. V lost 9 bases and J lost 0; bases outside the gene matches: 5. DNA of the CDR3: TGTGCCATAAAGAGCGGGGGAAGCACAGATACGCAGTATTTT. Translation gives CAIKSGGSTDTQYF.

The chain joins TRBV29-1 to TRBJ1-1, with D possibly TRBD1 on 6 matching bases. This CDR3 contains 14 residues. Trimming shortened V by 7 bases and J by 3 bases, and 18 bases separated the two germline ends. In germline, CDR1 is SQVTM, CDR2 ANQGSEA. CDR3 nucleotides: TGCAGCGGCCAGACGGGGGGCAAGGACACTGAAGCTTTCTTT. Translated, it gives CSGQTGGKDTEAFF.

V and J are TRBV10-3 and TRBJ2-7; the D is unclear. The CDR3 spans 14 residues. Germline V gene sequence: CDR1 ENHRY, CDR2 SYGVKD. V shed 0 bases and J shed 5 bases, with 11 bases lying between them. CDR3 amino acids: CAISESTRVNEQYV. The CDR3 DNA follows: TGTGCCATCAGTGAGTCGACCCGAGTCAACGAGCAGTACGTC.

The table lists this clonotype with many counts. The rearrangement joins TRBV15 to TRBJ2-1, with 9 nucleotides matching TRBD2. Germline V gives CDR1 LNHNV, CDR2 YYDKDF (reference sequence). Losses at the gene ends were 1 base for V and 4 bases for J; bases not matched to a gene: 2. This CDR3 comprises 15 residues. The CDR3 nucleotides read TGTGCCACCAGCAGAGCTAGCGGGGATTACAATGAGCAGTTCTTC. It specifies CATSRASGDYNEQFF.

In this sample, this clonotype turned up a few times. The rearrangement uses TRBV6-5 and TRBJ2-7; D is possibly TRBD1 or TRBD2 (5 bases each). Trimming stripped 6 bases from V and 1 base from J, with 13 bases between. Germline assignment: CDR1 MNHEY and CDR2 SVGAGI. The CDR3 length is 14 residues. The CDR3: CASRISRESYEQYF. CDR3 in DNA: TGTGCCAGCAGAATCTCCAGGGAGTCCTACGAGCAGTACTTC.

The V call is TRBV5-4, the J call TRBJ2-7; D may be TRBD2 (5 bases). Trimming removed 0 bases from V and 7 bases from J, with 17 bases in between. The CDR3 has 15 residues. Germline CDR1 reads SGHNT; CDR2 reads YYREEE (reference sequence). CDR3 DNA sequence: TGTGCCAGCAGCTTGGATGGACTCACCCCCGGTGAGCAGTACTTC. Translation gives CASSLDGLTPGEQYF.

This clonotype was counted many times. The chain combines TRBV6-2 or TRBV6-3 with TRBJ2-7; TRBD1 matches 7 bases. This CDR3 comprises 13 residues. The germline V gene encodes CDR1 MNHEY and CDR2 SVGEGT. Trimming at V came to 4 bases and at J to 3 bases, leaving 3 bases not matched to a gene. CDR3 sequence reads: CASSSGQRYEQYV. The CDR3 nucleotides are TGTGCCAGCAGTTCGGGACAGCGCTACGAGCAGTACGTC.

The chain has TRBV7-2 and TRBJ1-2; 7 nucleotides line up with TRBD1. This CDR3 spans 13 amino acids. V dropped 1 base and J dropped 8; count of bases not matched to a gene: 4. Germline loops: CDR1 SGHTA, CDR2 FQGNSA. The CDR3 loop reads CASSLVTGNGYTF. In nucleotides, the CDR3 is TGTGCCAGCAGCTTAGTGACAGGGAACGGCTACACCTTC.